This T cell receptor (beta chain) was documented in a study of identical twins. From the 5' RACE reads, TCRdb called clonotypes with MiXCR, one entry per CDR3 protein. The repertoire includes fewer than 550,000 distinct CDR3 sequences, roughly an eighth of them detected once, and about 1% sits in the top ten. Germline assignment: CDR1 SGHTA and CDR2 FQGNSA. V was pared by 1 base and J by 6 bases, with 7 bases between. This CDR3 has 12 amino acids. Study findings and constraints: Surplus twin overlap in beta out-of-frame sequences was less pronounced. There is a chance that invariant MAIT and iNKT cells partially muddied zero-insertion analyses. Models predicted less out-of-frame TCR alpha sharing in monozygotic twins than was found.

This clonotype came up many times. Its specificity is not known. These sequences were also reported in another study, on yellow fever vaccine responses in identical twins.

This TCR was recovered from a woman aged 18-35 years in good health. The material sequenced was CD4+ T cells sorted from blood. The chain combines TRBV7-2 with TRBJ2-7; D unclear. The CDR3 coding sequence is TGTGCCAGCAGCTTAGAGGGATTCGAGCAGTACTTC. It yields the protein CASSLEGFEQYF.